The following is a T cell receptor beta chain sequence with its context. Its target is not known. The data stem from a study of CD8 T cells in ankylosing spondylitis. The study, taken as a whole, reports: A TCR beta motif of roughly 8 highly homologous variants appeared characteristic of ankylosing spondylitis blood. Some of the motif variants had earlier been found in reactive arthritis patients' fluid and blood. In peripheral blood, disease-linked CD8+ clones occurred at relatively low frequencies.

The CDR3 is made up of 14 amino acids. V lost 2 bases and J 0 bases, leaving 8 bases between the germline ends. Per the germline V gene, CDR1 is GTSNPN and CDR2 is SVGIG (reference sequence). TCRdb passed the 5' RACE reads through MiXCR, listing each CDR3 protein once. The sample lists some 130,000 distinct CDR3 sequences, around 6.6% seen once, with roughly 12% in the top ten. Sequencing was carried out using blood, either unsorted or a sorted T cell fraction (not recorded which). The receptor comes from a female donor with ankylosing spondylitis or in good health (not recorded which). The V call is TRBV30, the J call TRBJ1-3; D is uncertain. The DNA for the CDR3 is TGTGCCTGGAGTCTGGACTTCTCTGGAAACACCATATATTTT. Protein product: CAWSLDFSGNTIYF.